A single sample gave rise to the 17 T cell receptor beta chains below, sequenced in a study of human T cells and chemical hapten exposure. The time point denotes: pre-sensitization, week 0. Treatment of the sample: therapeutic diphenylcyclopropenone sensitization with weekly scalp DPC. TCRdb re-derived calls from the RACE reads in MiXCR, one entry per CDR3 protein. The table includes some 98,000 distinct CDR3 sequences, under 14% detected once. The sequences come from whole blood, collected in connection with sensitization to the hapten diphenylcyclopropenone (DPC). These receptors originate from a woman aged 60-75 years with alopecia areata. Some clones in this sample may be carry-over from other donors' samples.

Ten or more counts support this clonotype. The V and J genes are TRBV20-1 and TRBJ2-5; 7 bases are a match to TRBD1. CDR1 and CDR2 from the germline V gene are DFQATT and SNEGSKA (reference sequence). J was trimmed by 7 bases and V by 7 bases; bases with no gene match: 6. The CDR3 contains 11 residues. For the CDR3, the DNA is TGCAGTGTACACCCAGGGGGGACCCAGTACTTC. It codes for CSVHPGGTQYF.

At least ten counts were recorded for this clonotype. V usage is TRBV4-2 and J usage is TRBJ1-5; possible D gene TRBD1, 5 bases. Trimming pared 0 bases from V and 5 bases from J, leaving 20 bases between. The CDR3 consists of 18 residues. Germline assignment: CDR1 LGHNA and CDR2 YNFKEQ. The CDR3 region has the DNA TGTGCCAGCAGCCAAGACTCAGGGTGGGGGAACCAGTATCAGCCCCAGCATTTT. Protein sequence: CASSQDSGWGNQYQPQHF.

V and J are TRBV7-2 and TRBJ2-5, with 9 nucleotides matching TRBD2. V was clipped by 1 base and J by 5 bases; unmatched bases: 8. Germline V gene lookup returns CDR1 SGHTA and CDR2 FQGNSA. The CDR3 runs 16 residues. CDR3 in amino acids: CASSLGLAGSRETQYF. The CDR3 DNA reads TGTGCCAGCAGCTTAGGGCTAGCGGGGTCACGGGAGACCCAGTACTTC.

The J gene is TRBJ2-7, the V gene TRBV6-2 or TRBV6-3; 7 nucleotides match TRBD1. This CDR3 has 14 amino acids. Germline V gene sequence: CDR1 MNHEY, CDR2 SVGEGT. J gave up 3 bases and V 2 bases, and 4 bases lay outside the gene matches. CDR3 sequence: CASSYRTGLYEQYF. As DNA, the CDR3 is TGTGCCAGCAGTTACCGGACAGGTCTCTACGAGCAGTACTTC.

In its sample, this clonotype was seen many times. V usage is TRBV19 and J usage is TRBJ2-5; 7 nucleotides align to TRBD1. J was trimmed by 4 bases and V by 5 bases; bases with no gene match: 10. CDR3 length: 15 amino acids. CDR1 LNHDA and CDR2 SQIVND come from the germline V gene (reference sequence). The CDR3 here is CASSETGQGRETQYF. Here the CDR3 DNA reads TGTGCCAGTAGTGAGACAGGGCAGGGCCGAGAGACCCAGTACTTC.

This clonotype came up many times. The rearrangement uses TRBV6-6 and TRBJ2-2; the D call may be TRBD1 or TRBD2 (5 bases each). With 2 bases removed from V and 6 bases from J, the gap between germline ends came to 10 bases. Germline V lookup: CDR1 MNHNY, CDR2 SVGAGI (reference sequence). The CDR3 contains 14 residues. The DNA for the CDR3 is TGTGCCAGCAGTTACGTTTGGGGGTCCGGGGAGCTGTTTTTT. Protein: CASSYVWGSGELFF.

This clonotype was detected many times. The chain recombines TRBV14 with TRBJ2-3, with D perhaps given as TRBD1 or TRBD2 (6 bases each). CDR1 and CDR2 from the germline V gene are SGHDN and FVKESK. The CDR3 sequence is 16 residues long. V lost 1 base and J 5 bases, leaving 16 bases between the germline ends. Here the CDR3 DNA reads TGTGCCAGCAGCCAAGGAGGGGGGCCCCGAGTAGATACGCAGTATTTT. Encoded protein: CASSQGGGPRVDTQYF.

This clonotype was detected ten times or more. The chain is built from TRBV19 and TRBJ2-1, with D uncertain. Trimming took off 4 bases at V and 6 bases at J, with 10 bases between the two ends. The CDR3 sequence is 13 residues long. Per germline, CDR1 LNHDA and CDR2 SQIVND (reference sequence). The CDR3 nucleotides read TGTGCCAGTAGTAGGGAAGCCTTCAATGAGCAGTTCTTC. Amino acids: CASSREAFNEQFF.

Ten or more counts support this clonotype. This rearrangement joins TRBV6-6 to TRBJ2-7; D gene uncertain. Germline V gene sequence: CDR1 MNHNY, CDR2 SVGAGI (reference sequence). V lost 8 bases to trimming and J lost 4 bases, with 9 bases between them. The CDR3 extends over 11 amino acids. The CDR3 coding sequence is TGTGCCAGCTTTTCGTTATACGAGCAGTACTTC. As protein: CASFSLYEQYF.

With respect to this clonotype: The germline gene is not matched at one end of the junction; a read error may be the cause. The CDR3 here is CASTLPRGGRVTDTQYF. CDR3 nucleotides: TGTGCCAGCACCTTACCCCGCGGGGGGAGGGTAACAGATACGCAGTATTTT. The genes are TRBV11-2 and TRBJ2-3; 8 bases match TRBD2. CDR1 and CDR2 from the germline V gene are SGHAT and FQNNGV. CDR3 length: 17 residues. Complete variable domain (other parts from reference TRBV11-2 and TRBJ2-3): EAGVAQSPRYKIIEKRQSVAFWCNPISGHATLYWYQQILGQGPKLLIQFQNNGVVDDSQLPKDRFSAERLKGVDSTLKIQPAKLEDSAVYLCASTLPRGGRVTDTQYFGPGTRLTVL.

This clonotype was counted a few times. This chain joins TRBV7-9 and TRBJ2-3; TRBD2 matches at 8 bases. This CDR3 is 13 amino acids long. Per the germline V gene, CDR1 is SEHNR and CDR2 is FQNEAQ (reference sequence). The CDR3 DNA follows: TGTGCGGGGCATAGCGGGGACACAGATACGCAGTATTTT. As protein: CAGHSGDTDTQYF.

This sequence joins TRBV20-1 and TRBJ2-5; 11 bases fit TRBD2. Germline CDR1 and CDR2: DFQATT and SNEGSKA (reference sequence). The CDR3 is made up of 14 amino acids. The V gene end was trimmed by 0 bases and the J gene end by 5 bases; junction bases not matched to a gene: 2. The DNA for the CDR3 is TGCAGTGCTAGAGACCCTAGCGGGGGGGAGACCCAGTACTTC. The encoded protein is CSARDPSGGETQYF.

The CDR3 DNA follows: TGCGCCAGCAGCCTAGCCGGGACAGGGGACCCCCAAGAGACCCAGTACTTC. It codes for CASSLAGTGDPQETQYF. The V and J genes are TRBV4-1 and TRBJ2-5; 10 bases line up with TRBD1. The junction had 9 bases not matched to a gene; V was cut back by 4 bases and J by 1 base. CDR1 MGHRA and CDR2 YSYEKL come from the germline V gene. This CDR3 has 17 amino acids.

This clonotype came up many times. The V gene is TRBV7-8, the J gene TRBJ2-3, with D perhaps TRBD2 (5 bases). Trimming took off 4 bases at V and 3 bases at J, with 20 bases between the two ends. Looked up from germline, CDR1 is SGHVS and CDR2 is FQNEAQ. CDR3 length: 17 amino acids. The CDR3 region is CASSSLSGPQRTDTQYF. The CDR3 nucleotides read TGTGCCAGCAGCTCCTTAAGCGGTCCCCAGAGAACAGATACGCAGTATTTT.

A few counts support this clonotype. J is TRBJ1-1 and V is TRBV19, with 9 bases matching TRBD1. After removal of 6 bases from V and 8 bases from J, the junction contained 7 bases not matched to a gene. This CDR3 comprises 13 residues. CDR1 and CDR2 (germline): LNHDA, SQIVND (reference sequence). The CDR3 sequence is CASRSGQGLEAFF. The CDR3 coding sequence is TGTGCCAGTAGAAGCGGACAGGGGCTCGAAGCTTTCTTT.

This clonotype showed up just a few times. This chain links TRBV7-9 with TRBJ1-1; 11 nucleotides match TRBD1. Per germline, CDR1 SEHNR and CDR2 FQNEAQ (reference sequence). The CDR3 runs to 14 residues. V shed 3 bases and J 5 bases; nucleotides not matched to a gene: 2. CDR3 region: CASSFGTGGTEAFF. CDR3 DNA: TGTGCCAGCAGCTTCGGGACAGGGGGGACTGAAGCTTTCTTT.

The chain has TRBV7-8 and TRBJ1-2; 8 bases align to TRBD1. The CDR3 length is 15 residues. Unmatched junction bases numbered 9, after V lost 2 bases and J lost 7 bases. From germline, CDR1 is SGHVS and CDR2 FQNEAQ. CDR3 region: CASSLTPRGRGGYTF. CDR3 bases: TGTGCCAGCAGCTTAACCCCCAGGGGGCGCGGTGGCTACACCTTC.